This T cell receptor (beta chain) comes out of a study of radiation and T cells in renal cell carcinoma. Broader study findings: Top tumor clonotypes rose in blood 2 weeks post-radiation, then contracted.

Sequencing was performed with immunoSEQ multiplex PCR; in TCRdb, only in-frame clones are kept and a portion is missing. The sample lists around 140,000 clones, 65% to 90% occurring once. Germline CDR1 SGHDT, CDR2 YYEEEE. The V end lost 3 bases, the J end lost 10 bases, and 8 bases lay between the germline ends. The CDR3 length is 12 residues. A single count supports this clone. As yet, its antigen is unknown. Specified time point: blood 4 weeks post-SBRT, at nephrectomy. The treatment is: 15 Gy SBRT to primary tumor, nephrectomy 4 weeks later. Nephrectomy followed 15 Gy stereotactic body radiation by 4 weeks. Clear cell pathology was present in this patient's renal cell carcinoma.

The chain couples TRBV5-6 to TRBJ1-6; D is ambiguous. This specimen was blood, taken from a patient whose treatment included radiotherapy and nephrectomy. The sequence derives from a woman in her forties or fifties with renal cell carcinoma. DNA for the CDR3: TGTGCCAGCAGCTCCCTGGGGTCACCCCTCCACTTT. Its protein is CASSSLGSPLHF.